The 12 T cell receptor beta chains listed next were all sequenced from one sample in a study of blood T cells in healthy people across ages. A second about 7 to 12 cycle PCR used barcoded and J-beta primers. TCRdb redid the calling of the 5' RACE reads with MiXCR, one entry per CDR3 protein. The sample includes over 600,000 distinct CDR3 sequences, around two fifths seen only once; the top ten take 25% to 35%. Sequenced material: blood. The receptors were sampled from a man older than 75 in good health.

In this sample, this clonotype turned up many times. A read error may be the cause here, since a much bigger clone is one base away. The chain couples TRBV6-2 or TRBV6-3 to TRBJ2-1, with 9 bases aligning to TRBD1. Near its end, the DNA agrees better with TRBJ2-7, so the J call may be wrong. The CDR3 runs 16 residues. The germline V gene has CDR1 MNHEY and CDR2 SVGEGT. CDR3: CASRYRGQGSYNEQYF. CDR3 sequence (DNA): TGTGCCAGCCGTTACAGGGGGCAAGGATCCTACAATGAGCAGTACTTC.

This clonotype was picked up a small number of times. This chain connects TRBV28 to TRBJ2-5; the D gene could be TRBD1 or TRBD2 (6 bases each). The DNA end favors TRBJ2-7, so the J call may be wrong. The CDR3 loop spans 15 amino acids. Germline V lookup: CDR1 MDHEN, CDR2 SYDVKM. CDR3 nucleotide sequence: TGTGCCAGCAGTTTACAGACGGGGGCGACCTACGAGCAGTACTTC. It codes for CASSLQTGATYEQYF.

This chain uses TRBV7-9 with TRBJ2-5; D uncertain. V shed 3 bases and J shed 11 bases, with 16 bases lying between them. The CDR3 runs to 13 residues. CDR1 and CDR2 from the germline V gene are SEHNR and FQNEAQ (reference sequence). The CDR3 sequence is CASSFGRNNEQYF. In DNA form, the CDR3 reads TGTGCCAGCAGCTTCGGCAGAAACAATGAGCAGTACTTC.

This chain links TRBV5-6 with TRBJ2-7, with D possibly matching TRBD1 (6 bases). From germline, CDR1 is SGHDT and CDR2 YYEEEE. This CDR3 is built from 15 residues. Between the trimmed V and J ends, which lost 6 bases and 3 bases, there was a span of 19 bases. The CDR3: CASTLKGKGVYEQYF. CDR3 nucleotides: TGTGCCAGCACCTTAAAGGGCAAGGGGGTCTACGAGCAGTACTTC.

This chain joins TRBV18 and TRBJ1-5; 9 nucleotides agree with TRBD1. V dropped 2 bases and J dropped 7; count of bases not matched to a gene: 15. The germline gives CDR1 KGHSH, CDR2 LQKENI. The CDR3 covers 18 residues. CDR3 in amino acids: CASSPVPGQGNRGQPQHF. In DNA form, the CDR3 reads TGTGCCAGCTCACCAGTCCCGGGACAGGGAAACCGGGGACAGCCCCAGCATTTT. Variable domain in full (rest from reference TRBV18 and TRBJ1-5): NAGVMQNPRHLVRRRGQEARLRCSPMKGHSHVYWYRQLPEEGLKFMVYLQKENIIDESGMPKERFSAEFPKEGPSILRIQQVVRGDSAAYFCASSPVPGQGNRGQPQHFGDGTRLSIL.

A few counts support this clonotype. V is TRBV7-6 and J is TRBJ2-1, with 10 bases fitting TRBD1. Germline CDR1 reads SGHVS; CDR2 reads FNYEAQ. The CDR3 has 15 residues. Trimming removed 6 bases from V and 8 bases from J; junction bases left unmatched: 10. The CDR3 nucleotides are TGTGCCAGCAGTTATAACCCGGGACAGGGGTATGAGCAGTTCTTC. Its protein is CASSYNPGQGYEQFF.

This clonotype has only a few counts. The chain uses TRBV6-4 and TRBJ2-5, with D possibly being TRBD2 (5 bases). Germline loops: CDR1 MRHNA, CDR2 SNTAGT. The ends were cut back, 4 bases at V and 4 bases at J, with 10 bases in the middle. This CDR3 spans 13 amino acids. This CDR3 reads CASSGEKGETQYF. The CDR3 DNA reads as TGTGCCAGCAGTGGGGAGAAGGGAGAGACCCAGTACTTC.

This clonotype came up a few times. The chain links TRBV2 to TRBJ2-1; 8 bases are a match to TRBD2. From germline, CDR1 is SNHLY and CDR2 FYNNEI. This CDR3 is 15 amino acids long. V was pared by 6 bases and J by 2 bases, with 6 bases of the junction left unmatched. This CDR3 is CASRTTGLAYNEQFF. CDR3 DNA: TGTGCCAGCAGGACCACGGGACTAGCCTACAATGAGCAGTTCTTC. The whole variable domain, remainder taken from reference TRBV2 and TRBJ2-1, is EPEVTQTPSHQVTQMGQEVILRCVPISNHLYFYWYRQILGQKVEFLVSFYNNEISEKSEIFDDQFSVERPDGSNFTLKIRSTKLEDSAMYFCASRTTGLAYNEQFFGPGTRLTVL.

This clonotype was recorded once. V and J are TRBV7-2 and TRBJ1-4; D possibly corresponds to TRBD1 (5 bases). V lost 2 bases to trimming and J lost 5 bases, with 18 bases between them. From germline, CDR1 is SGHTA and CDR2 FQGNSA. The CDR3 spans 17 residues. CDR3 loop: CASSLNPAGTGNEKLFF. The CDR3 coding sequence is TGTGCCAGCAGCTTAAATCCCGCGGGGACGGGGAATGAAAAACTGTTTTTT.

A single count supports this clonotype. This CDR3 reads CASRRPTGNEQFF. As DNA, the CDR3 is TGTGCCAGCAGGAGACCAACGGGCAATGAGCAGTTCTTC. The rearrangement links TRBV13 to TRBJ2-1; D unresolved. The germline V gene encodes CDR1 PRHDT and CDR2 FYEKMQ (reference sequence). The CDR3 totals 13 residues. V lost 6 bases and J 6 bases, leaving 12 bases between the germline ends.

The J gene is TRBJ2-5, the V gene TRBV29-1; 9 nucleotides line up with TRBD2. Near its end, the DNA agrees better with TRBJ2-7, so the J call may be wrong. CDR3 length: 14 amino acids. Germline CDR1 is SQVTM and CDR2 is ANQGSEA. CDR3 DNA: TGCAGCGTTGAGAGTAGCGGGAGAGGGTACGAGCAGTACTTC. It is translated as CSVESSGRGYEQYF.

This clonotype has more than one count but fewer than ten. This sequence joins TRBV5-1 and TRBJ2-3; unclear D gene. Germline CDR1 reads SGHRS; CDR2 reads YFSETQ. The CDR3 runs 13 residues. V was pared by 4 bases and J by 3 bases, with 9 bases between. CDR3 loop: CASSGVITDTQYF. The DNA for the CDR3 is TGCGCCAGCAGCGGGGTGATAACAGATACGCAGTATTTT.